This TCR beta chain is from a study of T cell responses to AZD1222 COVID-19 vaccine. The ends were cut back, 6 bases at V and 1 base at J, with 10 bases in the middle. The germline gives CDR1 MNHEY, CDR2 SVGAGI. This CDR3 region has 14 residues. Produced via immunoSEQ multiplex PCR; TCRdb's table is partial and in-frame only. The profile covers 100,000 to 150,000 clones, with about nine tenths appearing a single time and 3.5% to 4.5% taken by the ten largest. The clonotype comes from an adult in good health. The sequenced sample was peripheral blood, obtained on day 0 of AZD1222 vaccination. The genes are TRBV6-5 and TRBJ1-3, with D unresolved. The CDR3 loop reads CASSETPSGNTIYF. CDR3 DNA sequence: TGTGCCAGCAGCGAGACTCCTTCTGGAAACACCATATATTTT.